This entry lists 22 T cell receptor beta chains sequenced from one sample in a study of CD8+ T cells in alopecia areata. Regarding treatment: oral pan-JAK inhibitor, 5-10 mg twice daily. In each case, RNA was isolated and then reverse transcribed into cDNA as the sequencing template. Sequenced by immunoSEQ multiplex PCR; TCRdb stores in-frame clones only, minus some. Seen here are around 60,000 clones, about 43% observed once, and the top ten hold roughly 22%. The sequenced sample was CD8+ T cells sorted from blood, obtained at roughly week 36, from a patient treated with tofacitinib. Receptor source: a human donor with alopecia areata.

This clone was observed a handful of times. J is TRBJ2-7 and V is TRBV5-1, with TRBD1 matching 10 bases. Germline loops: CDR1 SGHRS, CDR2 YFSETQ. The ends lost 4 bases at V and 7 bases at J; junction bases unmatched: 2. CDR3 length: 12 amino acids. CDR3 bases: TGCGCCAGCAGCCGGACAGGGGGAGAGCAGTACTTC. Its translation is CASSRTGGEQYF.

The V and J genes are TRBV9 and TRBJ2-7; TRBD2 matches at 8 bases. Germline V gives CDR1 SGDLS, CDR2 YYNGEE. J lost 3 bases, V lost 0 bases, and 8 bases had no gene match. The CDR3 is 16 amino acids. Here the CDR3 reads CASSVGLASGLYEQYF. The CDR3 bases are TGTGCCAGCAGCGTAGGTCTCGCTAGCGGGCTCTACGAGCAGTACTTC.

This clone was picked up a small number of times. The rearrangement links TRBV4-1 to TRBJ2-7; D is undetermined. The germline V gene encodes CDR1 MGHRA and CDR2 YSYEKL. The V gene lost 1 base and the J gene lost 2 bases, with 9 bases spanning the gap. The CDR3 consists of 14 residues. CDR3 sequence reads: CASSQVVTAYEQYF. CDR3 DNA sequence: TGCGCCAGCAGCCAAGTAGTTACAGCCTACGAGCAGTACTTC.

This rearrangement joins TRBV2 to TRBJ1-2; D call uncertain. CDR1 SNHLY and CDR2 FYNNEI come from the germline V gene. The CDR3 is 10 residues long. Trimming removed 6 bases from V and 5 bases from J, with 4 bases in between. The CDR3 is CASRGYGYTF. Written as DNA, the CDR3 is TGTGCCAGCAGGGGATATGGCTACACCTTC.

In its sample, this clone was seen a few times. The CDR3 DNA follows: TGTGCCAGTAGTTCCCCAGGGACCGAAAAACTGTTTTTT. It encodes CASSSPGTEKLFF. The V gene is TRBV19, the J gene TRBJ1-4; maybe TRBD1 (5 bases). Trimming pared 5 bases from V and 8 bases from J, leaving 12 bases between. The CDR3 totals 13 residues. In germline, CDR1 is LNHDA, CDR2 SQIVND (reference sequence).

The gene calls are TRBV2 and TRBJ2-7; weak D call: TRBD2 (5 bases). The CDR3 is made up of 13 amino acids. V was clipped by 5 bases and J by 3 bases, with 11 bases between them. CDR1 and CDR2 from the germline V gene are SNHLY and FYNNEI. The CDR3 DNA sequence: TGTGCCAGCAGTAAATTAGGGAGCTACGAGCAGTACTTC. Residues: CASSKLGSYEQYF.

This clone was picked up one time. The chain carries TRBV5-4 and TRBJ1-1; D is unclear. The V gene's germline CDR1 is SGHNT and CDR2 YYREEE (reference sequence). Trimming removed 2 bases from V and 11 bases from J, with 10 bases in between. The CDR3 is made up of 11 amino acids. The CDR3 DNA is TGTGCCAGCAGCTTCGCAGGTGAGGCTTTCTTT. It specifies CASSFAGEAFF.

The V call is TRBV9, the J call TRBJ1-1; no reliable D call. The CDR3 extends over 16 amino acids. Trimming shortened V by 4 bases and J by 5 bases, and 21 bases separated the two germline ends. Looked up from germline, CDR1 is SGDLS and CDR2 is YYNGEE. The DNA for the CDR3 is TGTGCCAGCAGCCCCGATAGGGCGGTCCGGAAAACTGAAGCTTTCTTT. It codes for CASSPDRAVRKTEAFF.

V and J are TRBV29-1 and TRBJ2-2, with D tentatively TRBD1 or TRBD2 (5 bases each). Germline assignment: CDR1 SQVTM and CDR2 ANQGSEA. The ends were cut back, 1 base at V and 5 bases at J, with 11 bases in the middle. The CDR3 runs 14 residues. CDR3 nucleotide sequence: TGCAGCGTTGAAGCGATTTGGGGGACCGGGGAGCTGTTTTTT. It is translated as CSVEAIWGTGELFF.

The rearrangement uses TRBV27 and TRBJ1-1; tentative D call: TRBD1 (6 bases). The CDR3 consists of 15 residues. V gave up 0 bases and J gave up 7 bases, with 15 bases separating them. Per the germline V gene, CDR1 is MNHEY and CDR2 is SMNVEV (reference sequence). DNA for the CDR3: TGTGCCAGCAGTTTATCGTCCCGGGGGCGCGGTGAAGCTTTCTTT. Translating gives CASSLSSRGRGEAFF.

This sequence joins TRBV30 and TRBJ2-1; 9 nucleotides line up with TRBD1. Germline CDR1 is GTSNPN and CDR2 is SVGIG (reference sequence). This CDR3 is 13 amino acids long. V was clipped by 6 bases and J by 8 bases; unmatched bases: 8. This CDR3 reads CACTGTGPHEQFF. The CDR3 DNA reads as TGTGCCTGTACCGGGACAGGGCCGCATGAGCAGTTCTTC. The complete variable domain, with remaining parts taken from reference TRBV30 and TRBJ2-1, reads SQTIHQWPATLVQPVGSPLSLECTVEGTSNPNLYWYRQAAGRGLQLLFYSVGIGQISSEVPQNLSASRPQDRQFILSSKKLLLSDSGFYLCACTGTGPHEQFFGPGTRLTVL.

The chain uses TRBV13 and TRBJ2-5; unclear D gene. The CDR3 runs 15 residues. The germline V and J ends were trimmed by 2 bases and 0 bases, with 10 bases remaining between them. Germline CDR1 and CDR2: PRHDT and FYEKMQ (reference sequence). This CDR3 is CASSLLAENQETQYF. CDR3 DNA sequence: TGTGCCAGCAGCTTATTGGCAGAGAACCAAGAGACCCAGTACTTC.

This clone has just one count. The chain couples TRBV28 to TRBJ2-7; D unclear. CDR3 length: 16 amino acids. The V gene's germline CDR1 is MDHEN and CDR2 SYDVKM. The V gene lost 5 bases and the J gene lost 4 bases, with 21 bases spanning the gap. DNA of the CDR3: TGTGCCAGCAGTATTGTAGTGTCAGAGAACCCATACGAGCAGTACTTC. It specifies CASSIVVSENPYEQYF.

Only a few counts were recorded for this clone. The chain combines TRBV7-7 with TRBJ2-3; D uncertain. Trimming removed 1 base from V and 14 bases from J, with 13 bases in between. The CDR3 totals 12 residues. The germline gives CDR1 SSHAT, CDR2 FNYEAQ (reference sequence). The CDR3, as DNA: TGTGCCAGCAGCTTAGGAACCGACGGGCCGTATTTT. Its protein is CASSLGTDGPYF.

V usage is TRBV25-1 and J usage is TRBJ1-2; unclear D gene. The CDR3 spans 13 residues. In germline, CDR1 is MGHDK, CDR2 SYGVNS. V was pared by 1 base and J by 4 bases, with 7 bases between. This CDR3 is CASSEWAAYGYTF. CDR3 bases: TGTGCCAGCAGTGAATGGGCAGCCTATGGCTACACCTTC.

This clone was observed a single time. The same CDR3 is also encoded by other DNA sequences in this sample. The rearrangement joins TRBV2 to TRBJ2-7; a possible D gene is TRBD2 (5 bases). V was clipped by 3 bases and J by 2 bases, with 8 bases between them. This CDR3 is 13 amino acids long. The germline gives CDR1 SNHLY, CDR2 FYNNEI. The CDR3 spells CASSEEAAYEQYF. The CDR3 nucleotides read TGTGCCAGCAGTGAGGAGGCAGCCTACGAGCAGTACTTC.

In its sample, this clone was seen once. This chain links TRBV4-3 with TRBJ2-1, with 11 nucleotides matching TRBD2. Germline V gene lookup returns CDR1 LGHNA and CDR2 YSLEER. V trimming: 4 bases; J trimming: 4 bases; junction bases outside the gene matches: 3. The CDR3 consists of 15 residues. The CDR3 loop reads CASSPGLAEYNEQFF. CDR3 nucleotides: TGCGCCAGCAGCCCGGGACTAGCGGAATACAATGAGCAGTTCTTC.

The rearrangement uses TRBV27 and TRBJ2-5, with TRBD1 matching over 9 bases. The V segment lost 4 bases and the J segment 5 bases; nucleotides outside the gene matches: 5. CDR1 is MNHEY and CDR2 is SMNVEV in the germline V gene (reference sequence). There are 14 residues in the CDR3. DNA for the CDR3: TGTGCCAGCAGTTGGACAGGGGTTTTGGAGACCCAGTACTTC. Encoded protein: CASSWTGVLETQYF.

The genes are TRBV9 and TRBJ1-1; D unclear. CDR1 and CDR2 from the germline V gene are SGDLS and YYNGEE. CDR3 length equals 14 residues. Trimming pared 0 bases from V and 5 bases from J, leaving 11 bases between. CDR3 protein: CASSVVGGSTEAFF. The CDR3 coding sequence is TGTGCCAGCAGCGTAGTAGGAGGTTCTACTGAAGCTTTCTTT.

This chain joins TRBV29-1 and TRBJ2-1, with 11 bases that match TRBD2. The CDR3 contains 15 residues. J lost 2 bases, V lost 7 bases, and 7 bases had no gene match. The germline CDR1 and CDR2 sequences are SQVTM and ANQGSEA. The DNA of the CDR3 is TGCAGCGCTTATACTAGCGGGAGCGCCTACAATGAGCAGTTCTTC. As protein: CSAYTSGSAYNEQFF.

This clone was seen more than once but under ten times. The rearrangement uses TRBV15 and TRBJ2-1, with 8 bases aligning to TRBD2. Germline CDR1 LNHNV, CDR2 YYDKDF (reference sequence). V was clipped by 1 base and J by 6 bases; unmatched bases: 8. This CDR3 region has 16 residues. In nucleotides, the CDR3 is TGTGCCACCAGCAGAGGGTTGCGGGAGGCGTCCAATGAGCAGTTCTTC. Translated, it gives CATSRGLREASNEQFF.

This clone was observed a handful of times. The chain is built from TRBV5-1 and TRBJ2-3; D remains ambiguous. Germline CDR1 reads SGHRS; CDR2 reads YFSETQ. V was clipped by 4 bases and J by 4 bases, with 7 bases between them. The CDR3 is 12 residues long. CDR3 in DNA: TGCGCCAGCAGCGCTTCCCCAGATACGCAGTATTTT. It codes for CASSASPDTQYF.